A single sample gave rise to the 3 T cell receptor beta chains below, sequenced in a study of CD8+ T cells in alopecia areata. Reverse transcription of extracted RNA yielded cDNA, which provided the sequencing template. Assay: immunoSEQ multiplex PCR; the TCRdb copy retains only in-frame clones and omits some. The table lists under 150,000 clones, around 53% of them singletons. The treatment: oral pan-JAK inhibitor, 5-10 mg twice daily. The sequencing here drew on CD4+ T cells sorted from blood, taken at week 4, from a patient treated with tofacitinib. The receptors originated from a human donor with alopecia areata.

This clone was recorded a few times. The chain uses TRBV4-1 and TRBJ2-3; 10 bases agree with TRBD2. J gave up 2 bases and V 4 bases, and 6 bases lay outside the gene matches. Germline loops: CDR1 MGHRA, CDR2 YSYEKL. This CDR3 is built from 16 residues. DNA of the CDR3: TGCGCCAGCAGCCCTTCAGCGGGGGGGAACACAGATACGCAGTATTTT. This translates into CASSPSAGGNTDTQYF.

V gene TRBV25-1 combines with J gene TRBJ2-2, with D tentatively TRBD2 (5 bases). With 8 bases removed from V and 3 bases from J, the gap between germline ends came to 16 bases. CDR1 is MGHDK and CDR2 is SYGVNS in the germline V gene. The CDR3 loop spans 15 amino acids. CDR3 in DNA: TGTGCCAGCTCAAGCCGGGTGCGGGACACCGGGGAGCTGTTTTTT. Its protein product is CASSSRVRDTGELFF. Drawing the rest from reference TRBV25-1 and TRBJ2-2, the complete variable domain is EADIYQTPRYLVIGTGKKITLECSQTMGHDKMYWYQQDPGMELHLIHYSYGVNSTEKGDLSSESTVSRIRTEHFPLTLESARPSHTSQYLCASSSRVRDTGELFFGEGSRLTVL.

The CDR3 DNA reads TGTGCCAGCAGCCGGGGCCGGGGAGAGACCCAGTACTTC. Translation: CASSRGRGETQYF. The rearrangement joins TRBV9 to TRBJ2-5; TRBD1 or TRBD2 may be the D gene (5 bases each). V shed 4 bases and J shed 4 bases, with 11 bases lying between them. Germline values: CDR1 SGDLS, CDR2 YYNGEE. The CDR3 is 13 amino acids.